The 24 T cell receptor beta chains below come from one sample, sequenced in a study of beta chain features in type 1 diabetes. General observations from the study: In all four CD4+ subsets, TCRB CDR3 length was significantly, moderately reduced in type 1 diabetes.

The isolated RNA, all of it, was reverse transcribed, so expressed TCRB transcripts were what got sequenced. Profiling relied on immunoSEQ multiplex PCR, and the TCRdb table lists in-frame clones only, not all of them. The profile covers around 310,000 clones, with around an eighth appearing a single time and about 0.016% taken by the ten largest. These receptors' antigens are unknown. The sample taken for sequencing was naive CD4+ T cells from blood. These TCRs come from a young woman with type 1 diabetes.

The chain carries TRBV6-6 and TRBJ2-7, with TRBD2 matching over 9 bases. The CDR3 is 16 residues long. Germline loops: CDR1 MNHNY, CDR2 SVGAGI (reference sequence). V trimming: 4 bases; J trimming: 2 bases; junction bases outside the gene matches: 9. For the CDR3, the DNA is TGTGCCAGCAGTTCCGATAGCGGGAGTAGGCCCTACGAGCAGTACTTC. It translates to CASSSDSGSRPYEQYF.

The genes are TRBV4-3 and TRBJ1-2; D is undetermined. Trimming took 4 bases from V and 6 from J, leaving 12 bases between them. The CDR3 covers 13 residues. CDR1 LGHNA and CDR2 YSLEER come from the germline V gene. DNA for the CDR3: TGCGCCAGCAGCCCGGGGAGGGTCAATGGCTACACCTTC. Protein product: CASSPGRVNGYTF.

There are a few counts of this clone. The V gene is TRBV2, the J gene TRBJ2-2; TRBD1 is a possible D gene (5 bases). V dropped 4 bases and J dropped 2 bases, with 11 bases sitting between them. Germline CDR1 reads SNHLY; CDR2 reads FYNNEI. The CDR3 is 15 amino acids. The CDR3 sequence is CASSAVQVNTGELFF. CDR3 nucleotide sequence: TGTGCCAGCAGTGCTGTACAGGTTAACACCGGGGAGCTGTTTTTT.

The CDR3 DNA reads as TGTGCCAGCAGCCCTCGGGGGGGGGAGCAGTACTTC. Protein: CASSPRGGEQYF. The chain recombines TRBV28 with TRBJ2-7; 8 bases match TRBD2. The CDR3 has 12 amino acids. Germline V lookup: CDR1 MDHEN, CDR2 SYDVKM. With 6 bases clipped from V and 7 bases from J, the junction kept 5 bases outside the gene matches.

The chain links TRBV30 to TRBJ2-2; no clear D. The CDR3 totals 13 residues. Germline CDR1 is GTSNPN and CDR2 is SVGIG (reference sequence). The V end was cut by 1 base, the J end by 3 bases, with 6 bases between. The CDR3 region has the DNA TGTGCCTGGAGTGCGGTATACACCGGGGAGCTGTTTTTT. The encoded protein is CAWSAVYTGELFF.

The CDR3 loop is CASSPRTSGSRPETQYF. CDR3 bases: TGTGCCAGCTCACCAAGGACTAGCGGGAGCCGTCCAGAGACCCAGTACTTC. The rearrangement links TRBV18 to TRBJ2-5; TRBD2 agrees at 13 bases. The ends lost 2 bases at V and 4 bases at J; junction bases unmatched: 7. Germline V gene data show CDR1 as KGHSH and CDR2 as LQKENI. CDR3 length: 17 residues.

The chain recombines TRBV7-6 with TRBJ2-1; 10 bases match TRBD2. Trimming cost V 5 bases and J 7 bases; bases outside gene matches: 11. CDR1 and CDR2 from the germline V gene are SGHVS and FNYEAQ. The CDR3 loop spans 16 amino acids. The CDR3 coding sequence is TGTGCCAGCAGCCTCTTAGCGGGAGGAAGTCTAAATGAGCAGTTCTTC. The encoded protein is CASSLLAGGSLNEQFF.

This chain links TRBV4-3 with TRBJ2-7; a possible D gene is TRBD1 (5 bases). Trimming cost V 4 bases and J 0 bases, with 16 bases left between them. The CDR3 loop spans 16 amino acids. Germline V gene data show CDR1 as LGHNA and CDR2 as YSLEER. In DNA form, the CDR3 reads TGCGCCAGCAGCCGTACTCCAGGGATCAGCTCCTACGAGCAGTACGTC. This gives the protein CASSRTPGISSYEQYV.

V usage is TRBV6-5 and J usage is TRBJ2-7, with D possibly being TRBD1 (7 bases). The CDR3 runs to 16 residues. The germline V and J ends were trimmed by 6 bases and 0 bases, with 18 bases remaining between them. CDR1 and CDR2 from the germline V gene are MNHEY and SVGAGI. This CDR3 is CASSYGGTVSSYEQYV. CDR3 sequence (DNA): TGTGCCAGCAGCTACGGCGGGACAGTGAGCTCCTACGAGCAGTACGTC.

The V and J genes are TRBV27 and TRBJ2-7; D not certain. Germline CDR1 MNHEY, CDR2 SMNVEV (reference sequence). The CDR3 runs 14 residues. V shed 5 bases and J shed 1 base, with 12 bases lying between them. The CDR3 region is CASSPISGSYEQYV. The CDR3 DNA sequence: TGTGCCAGCAGTCCTATCTCGGGTTCCTACGAGCAGTACGTC.

This clone was seen a few times. The genes are TRBV5-1 and TRBJ2-1; D is possibly TRBD2 (5 bases). The ends were cut back, 0 bases at V and 8 bases at J, with 15 bases in the middle. Per the germline V gene, CDR1 is SGHRS and CDR2 is YFSETQ. This CDR3 spans 15 amino acids. CDR3 in amino acids: CASSLGNSGGDEQFF. CDR3 in DNA: TGCGCCAGCAGCTTGGGCAACAGTGGAGGCGATGAGCAGTTCTTC.

This chain connects TRBV12-5 to TRBJ2-3, with D hard to call. The V gene's germline CDR1 is LGHNT and CDR2 FRNRAP. Between the trimmed V and J ends, which lost 0 bases and 5 bases, there was a span of 15 bases. This CDR3 spans 16 amino acids. CDR3 protein: CASGLVQKSSVDTQYF. The DNA of the CDR3 is TGTGCTAGTGGTTTGGTACAGAAATCTTCGGTAGATACGCAGTATTTT.

The chain is built from TRBV28 and TRBJ1-5, with a possible D match to TRBD1 (5 bases). The CDR3 consists of 17 residues. Trimming stripped 4 bases from V and 4 bases from J, with 20 bases between. CDR1 is MDHEN and CDR2 is SYDVKM in the germline V gene. CDR3 DNA sequence: TGTGCCAGCAGTTCTTCTGCAAAGGGGCAGACAAATCAGCCCCAGCATTTT. The encoded protein is CASSSSAKGQTNQPQHF.

Notes on this clone: The junction shows a germline mismatch at one end, possibly a read error. The chain recombines TRBV2 with TRBJ2-3, with 7 positions matching TRBD1. The CDR3 contains 13 residues. CDR1 and CDR2 from the germline V gene are SNHLY and FYNNEI. CDR3 coding DNA: TGTGCCAGCAGTGAAGCGCCGGGACAGCCTCCCCCGTTT. This encodes CASSEAPGQPPPF.

This clone was found a few times. The V and J genes are TRBV30 and TRBJ1-4; D uncertain. The germline gives CDR1 GTSNPN, CDR2 SVGIG (reference sequence). The CDR3 sequence is 13 residues long. V was pared by 1 base and J by 5 bases, with 8 bases between. In nucleotides, the CDR3 is TGTGCCTGGAGTGACGTTCTAAATGAAAAACTGTTTTTT. Amino acid sequence: CAWSDVLNEKLFF. The full variable domain, rest sourced from reference TRBV30 and TRBJ1-4, is SQTIHQWPATLVQPVGSPLSLECTVEGTSNPNLYWYRQAAGRGLQLLFYSVGIGQISSEVPQNLSASRPQDRQFILSSKKLLLSDSGFYLCAWSDVLNEKLFFGSGTQLSVL.

The chain joins TRBV4-3 to TRBJ1-1; possible D gene TRBD1, 5 bases. CDR1 and CDR2 from the germline V gene are LGHNA and YSLEER. With 0 bases removed from V and 6 bases from J, the gap between germline ends came to 8 bases. The CDR3 contains 13 residues. In DNA, the CDR3 is TGCGCCAGCAGCCAAGACAGGGTGGCTGAAGCTTTCTTT. This sequence encodes CASSQDRVAEAFF.

The chain employs TRBV28 and TRBJ2-1; 8 bases match TRBD1. V was clipped by 4 bases and J by 2 bases; unmatched bases: 1. The CDR3 runs 14 residues. CDR1 is MDHEN and CDR2 is SYDVKM in the germline V gene. The CDR3, as DNA: TGTGCCAGCAGTTGGACAGGGCCCTACAATGAGCAGTTCTTC. This gives the protein CASSWTGPYNEQFF.

The CDR3 is CAWSKGVNTEAFF. The CDR3 nucleotides are TGTGCCTGGAGTAAGGGAGTGAACACTGAAGCTTTCTTT. The rearrangement joins TRBV30 to TRBJ1-1; no firm D call. Germline CDR1 GTSNPN, CDR2 SVGIG (reference sequence). The CDR3 runs to 13 residues. Between the trimmed V and J ends, which lost 2 bases and 0 bases, there was a span of 7 bases. Drawing the rest from reference TRBV30 and TRBJ1-1, the complete variable domain is SQTIHQWPATLVQPVGSPLSLECTVEGTSNPNLYWYRQAAGRGLQLLFYSVGIGQISSEVPQNLSASRPQDRQFILSSKKLLLSDSGFYLCAWSKGVNTEAFFGQGTRLTVV.

The chain uses TRBV28 and TRBJ2-7, with 8 bases aligning to TRBD1. The CDR3 contains 14 residues. Unmatched junction bases numbered 6, after V lost 7 bases and J lost 1 base. Germline assignment: CDR1 MDHEN and CDR2 SYDVKM. DNA of the CDR3: TGTGCCAGCAACAGGGGACAGGCGTCCTACGAGCAGTACTTC. Translation gives CASNRGQASYEQYF.

The rearrangement links TRBV4-3 to TRBJ2-3; D is undetermined. The V and J ends lost 1 base and 4 bases respectively, with 6 bases between them. CDR3 length: 13 amino acids. Germline lookup yields CDR1 LGHNA and CDR2 YSLEER. CDR3 in amino acids: CASSQGRADTQYF. DNA for the CDR3: TGCGCCAGCAGCCAAGGACGGGCAGATACGCAGTATTTT.

This clone was seen more than once but under ten times. The chain employs TRBV30 and TRBJ2-3; D not certain. Germline CDR1 and CDR2: GTSNPN and SVGIG (reference sequence). V was trimmed by 0 bases and J by 6 bases, leaving 10 bases between them. This CDR3 is 13 amino acids long. CDR3 sequence reads: CAWSVSLGDTQYF. CDR3 DNA sequence: TGTGCCTGGAGTGTTAGTCTCGGTGATACGCAGTATTTT.

V usage is TRBV5-1 and J usage is TRBJ2-3; D gene unclear. In germline, CDR1 is SGHRS, CDR2 YFSETQ. This CDR3 has 13 amino acids. The V end lost 0 bases, the J end lost 5 bases, and 7 bases lay between the germline ends. The CDR3 reads CASSLVGGDTQYF. The CDR3 DNA is TGCGCCAGCAGCTTGGTCGGTGGAGATACGCAGTATTTT. The full variable domain, rest sourced from reference TRBV5-1 and TRBJ2-3, is KAGVTQTPRYLIKTRGQQVTLSCSPISGHRSVSWYQQTPGQGLQFLFEYFSETQRNKGNFPGRFSGRQFSNSRSEMNVSTLELGDSALYLCASSLVGGDTQYFGPGTRLTVL.

This chain links TRBV7-3 with TRBJ2-1, with 9 bases lining up with TRBD2. The germline CDR1 and CDR2 sequences are SGHTA and FQGTGA. This CDR3 comprises 15 residues. V dropped 4 bases and J dropped 6; count of bases not matched to a gene: 7. The CDR3 coding sequence is TGTGCCAGCAGCTCTGCGGGAGGGCCCACCAATGAGCAGTTCTTC. This encodes CASSSAGGPTNEQFF.

The chain is built from TRBV29-1 and TRBJ1-5; D remains unclear. Per the germline V gene, CDR1 is SQVTM and CDR2 is ANQGSEA. V lost 4 bases and J lost 4, with 11 bases in between. The CDR3 is 13 amino acids. The CDR3 here is CSVGGDTNQPQHF. CDR3 bases: TGCAGCGTTGGAGGTGATACGAATCAGCCCCAGCATTTT.